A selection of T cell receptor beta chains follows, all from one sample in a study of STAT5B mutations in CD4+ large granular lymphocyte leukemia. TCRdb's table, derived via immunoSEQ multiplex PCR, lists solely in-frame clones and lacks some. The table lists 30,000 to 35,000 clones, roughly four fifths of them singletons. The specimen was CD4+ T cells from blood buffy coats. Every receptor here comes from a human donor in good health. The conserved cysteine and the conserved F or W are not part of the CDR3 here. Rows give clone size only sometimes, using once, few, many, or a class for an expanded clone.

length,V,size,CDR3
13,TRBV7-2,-,ASSLQSSGANVLT
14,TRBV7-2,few,ASSLGVGTGGYEQY
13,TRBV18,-,ASSPSQGGTYEQY
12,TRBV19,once,ASTPGEENTEAF
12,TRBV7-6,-,ASSAGQGGEKLF
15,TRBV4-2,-,ASSQGTSRIQTGELF
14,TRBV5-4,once,ASSLAGGKNTGELF
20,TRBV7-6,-,ASSSNFGSDKWTSGISYEQY
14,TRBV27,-,ASSLRADIAGNTIY
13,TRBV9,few,ASSVAPGEVGELF
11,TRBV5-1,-,ASSLDGENIQY
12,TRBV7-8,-,ASSLLPAGGELF
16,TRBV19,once,ASSTRQGTGTSSYEQY
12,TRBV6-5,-,ASNRLGTEYEQY
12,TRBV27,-,ASSLIDNTYEQY
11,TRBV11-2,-,ASSFEKVYEQF
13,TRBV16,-,ASSRPGLASYEQY
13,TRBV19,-,ASSVLAGGTDTQY
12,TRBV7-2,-,ASKRMGSTDTQY
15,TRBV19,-,ASSMLPGAGGNNEQF
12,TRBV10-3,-,AISESPTPARAF
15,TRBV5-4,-,ASSPPGRDKLGTEAF
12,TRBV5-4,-,ASSQYRPTGELF
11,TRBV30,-,AWSGGPGQPQH
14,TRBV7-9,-,ASSGYRGVGPGELF
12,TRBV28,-,ATKTGGASYGYT
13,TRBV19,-,ASSNPELTNEKLF
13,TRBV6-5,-,ASTRSGPYNSPLH
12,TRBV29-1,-,SVGTALQVDTQY
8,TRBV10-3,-,AISGSEQY
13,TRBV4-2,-,ASSQTLAVAYEQY
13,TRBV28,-,ASSLLGDSNQPQH
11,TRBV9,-,ASKTSGANVLT
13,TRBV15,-,ATSRGGTDTDTQY
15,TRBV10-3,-,AISDLPQGGAKNIQY
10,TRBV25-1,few,ASSVAGDGYT
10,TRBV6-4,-,ASNPLGTEAF
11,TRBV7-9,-,ASSPGRGETQY
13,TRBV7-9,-,ASSLGEGSYNEQF
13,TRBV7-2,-,ASSPPGLRGAEQF
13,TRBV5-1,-,ASSLRAGASDTQY
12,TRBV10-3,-,AISEQGPGNTIY
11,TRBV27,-,ASRLALSYEQY
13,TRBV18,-,ASSPGSGNPHEQY
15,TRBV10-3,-,AISDPSQLAGQETQY
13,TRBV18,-,ASSRTRDHNQPQH
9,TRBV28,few,ASRYDGEAF
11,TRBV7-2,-,ASSLQVTYEQY
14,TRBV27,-,ASSGTGRRGDYGYT
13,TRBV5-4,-,ASIPSGISTDTQY
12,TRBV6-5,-,ASAGSFGDYEQY
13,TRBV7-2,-,ASSYSREWADTQY
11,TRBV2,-,ASLRGQNEKLF
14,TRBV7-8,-,ASSLARLAAVDEQF
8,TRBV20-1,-,SAGAREQY